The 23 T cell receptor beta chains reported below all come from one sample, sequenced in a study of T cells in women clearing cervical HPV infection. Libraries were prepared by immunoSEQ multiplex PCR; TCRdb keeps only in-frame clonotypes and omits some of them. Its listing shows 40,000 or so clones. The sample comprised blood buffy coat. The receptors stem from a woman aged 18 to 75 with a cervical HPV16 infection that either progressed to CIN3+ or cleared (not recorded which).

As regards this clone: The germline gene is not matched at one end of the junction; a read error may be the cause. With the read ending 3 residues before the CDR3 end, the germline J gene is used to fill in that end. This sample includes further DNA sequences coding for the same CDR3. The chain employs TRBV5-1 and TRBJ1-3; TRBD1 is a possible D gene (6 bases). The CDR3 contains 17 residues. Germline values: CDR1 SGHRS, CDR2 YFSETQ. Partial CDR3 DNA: TGCGCCAGCAGCTTGACGGACAGCTCTATCTCTGGAAACACG. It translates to CASSLTDSSISGNT. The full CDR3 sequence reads CASSLTDSSISGNTIYF.

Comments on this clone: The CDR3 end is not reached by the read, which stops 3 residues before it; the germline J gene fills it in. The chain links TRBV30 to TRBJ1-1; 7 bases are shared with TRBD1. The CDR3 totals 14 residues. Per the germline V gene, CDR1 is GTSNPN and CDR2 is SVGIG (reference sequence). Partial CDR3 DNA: TGTGCCTGGAGTTGGTCAGGGGGAGGTTACGAG. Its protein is CAWSWSGGGYE. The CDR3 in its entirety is CAWSWSGGGYEAFF. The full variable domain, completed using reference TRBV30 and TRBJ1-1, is SQTIHQWPATLVQPVGSPLSLECTVEGTSNPNLYWYRQAAGRGLQLLFYSVGIGQISSEVPQNLSASRPQDRQFILSSKKLLLSDSGFYLCAWSWSGGGYEAFFGQGTRLTVV.

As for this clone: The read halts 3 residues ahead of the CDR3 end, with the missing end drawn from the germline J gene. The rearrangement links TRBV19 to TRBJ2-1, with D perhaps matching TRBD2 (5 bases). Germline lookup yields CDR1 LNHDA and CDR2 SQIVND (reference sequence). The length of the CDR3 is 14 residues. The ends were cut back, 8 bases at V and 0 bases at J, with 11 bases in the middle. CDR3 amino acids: CASVSGSSYNEQFF. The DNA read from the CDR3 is TGTGCCAGTGTAAGCGGTAGCTCCTACAATGAG.

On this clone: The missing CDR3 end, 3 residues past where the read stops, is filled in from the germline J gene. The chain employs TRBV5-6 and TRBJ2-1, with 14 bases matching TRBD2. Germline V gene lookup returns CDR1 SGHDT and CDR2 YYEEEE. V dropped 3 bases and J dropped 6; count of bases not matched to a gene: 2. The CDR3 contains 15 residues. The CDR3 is CASSSGLAGGNEQFF. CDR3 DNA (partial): TGTGCCAGCAGCTCCGGACTAGCGGGAGGCAATGAG.

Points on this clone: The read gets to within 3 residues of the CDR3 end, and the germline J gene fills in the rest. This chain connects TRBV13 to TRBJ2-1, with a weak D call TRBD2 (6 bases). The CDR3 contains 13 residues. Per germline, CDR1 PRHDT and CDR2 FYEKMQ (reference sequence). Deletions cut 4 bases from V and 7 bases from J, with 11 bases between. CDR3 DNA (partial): TGTGCCAGCAGCTCTACCCGGGGGAATGAG. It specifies CASSSTRGNE. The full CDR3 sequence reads CASSSTRGNEQFF.

The part of the CDR3 DNA that was read is TGTGCCACCGACAGATACTACGAG. Translation: CATDRYYE. The full CDR3 protein is CATDRYYEQYF. The J gene is TRBJ2-7, the V gene TRBV10-3, with D possibly TRBD1 on 5 matching bases. Read coverage stops 3 residues before the CDR3 terminus; the germline J gene supplies the remainder. This CDR3 contains 11 residues. The V gene's germline CDR1 is ENHRY and CDR2 SYGVKD. V lost 10 bases and J 3 bases, leaving 10 bases between the germline ends.

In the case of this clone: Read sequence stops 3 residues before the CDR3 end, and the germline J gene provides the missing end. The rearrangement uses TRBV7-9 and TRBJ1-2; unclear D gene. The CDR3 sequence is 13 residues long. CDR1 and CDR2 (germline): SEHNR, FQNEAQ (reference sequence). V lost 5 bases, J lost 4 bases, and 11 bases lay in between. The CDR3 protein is CASSPSRLYGYTF. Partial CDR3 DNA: TGTGCCAGCAGCCCAAGCCGACTCTATGGC.

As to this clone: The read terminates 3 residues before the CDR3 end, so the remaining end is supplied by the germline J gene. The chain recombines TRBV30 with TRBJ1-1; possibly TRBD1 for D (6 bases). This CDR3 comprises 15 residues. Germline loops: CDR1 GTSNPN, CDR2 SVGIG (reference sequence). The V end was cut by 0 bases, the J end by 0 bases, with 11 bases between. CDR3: CAWSVRGALNTEAFF. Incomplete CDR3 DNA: TGTGCCTGGAGTGTCAGGGGAGCTTTGAACACTGAA.

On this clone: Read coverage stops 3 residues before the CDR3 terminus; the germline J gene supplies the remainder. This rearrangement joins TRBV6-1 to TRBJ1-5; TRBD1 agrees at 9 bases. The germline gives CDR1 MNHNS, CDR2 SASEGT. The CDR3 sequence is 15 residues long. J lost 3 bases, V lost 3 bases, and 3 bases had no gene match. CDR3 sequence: CASSDWTGVNQPQHF. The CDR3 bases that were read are TGTGCCAGCAGTGACTGGACAGGGGTCAATCAGCCC.

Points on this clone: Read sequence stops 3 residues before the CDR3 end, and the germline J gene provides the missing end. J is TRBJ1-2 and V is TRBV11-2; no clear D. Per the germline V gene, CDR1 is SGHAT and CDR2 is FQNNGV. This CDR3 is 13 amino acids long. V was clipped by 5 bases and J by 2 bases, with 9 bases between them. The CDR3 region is CASSAGRNYGYTF. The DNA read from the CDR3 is TGTGCCAGCAGCGCCGGCAGGAACTATGGC.

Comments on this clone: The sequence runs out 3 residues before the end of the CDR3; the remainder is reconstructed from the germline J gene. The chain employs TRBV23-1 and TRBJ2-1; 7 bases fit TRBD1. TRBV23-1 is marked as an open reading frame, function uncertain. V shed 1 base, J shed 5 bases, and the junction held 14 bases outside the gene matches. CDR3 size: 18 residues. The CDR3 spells CASSQFLQGPTADNEQFF. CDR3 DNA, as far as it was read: TGCGCCAGCAGTCAATTCCTACAGGGGCCAACCGCCGACAATGAG.

The DNA read from the CDR3 is TGTGCCAGCAGTCCCCCCCCGCGGACAGCTAATGAAAAA. This gives the protein CASSPPPRTANEK. The entire CDR3 sequence reads CASSPPPRTANEKLFF. V and J are TRBV28 and TRBJ1-4; weak D call: TRBD1 (6 bases). The read ends 3 residues shy of where the CDR3 ends; the end is completed using the germline J gene. Trimming removed 5 bases from V and 3 bases from J, with 16 bases in between. The CDR3 consists of 16 residues. Germline CDR1 MDHEN, CDR2 SYDVKM.

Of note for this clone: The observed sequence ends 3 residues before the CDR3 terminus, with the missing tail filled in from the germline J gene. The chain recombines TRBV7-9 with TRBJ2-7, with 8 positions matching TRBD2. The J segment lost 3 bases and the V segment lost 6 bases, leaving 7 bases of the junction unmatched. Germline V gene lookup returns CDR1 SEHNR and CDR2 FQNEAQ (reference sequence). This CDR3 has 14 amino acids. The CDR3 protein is CASSVRSGGYEQYF. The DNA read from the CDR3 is TGTGCCAGCAGTGTCCGGAGCGGGGGCTACGAG.

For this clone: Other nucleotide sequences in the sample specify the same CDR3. The CDR3 is CASSSGTGSYEQYF. The CDR3 bases that were read are TGTGCCAGCAGCTCCGGGACAGGGTCCTACGAG. This chain joins TRBV5-4 and TRBJ2-7; 9 bases match TRBD1. The read terminates 3 residues before the CDR3 end, so the remaining end is supplied by the germline J gene. V was pared by 3 bases and J by 1 base, with 2 bases of the junction left unmatched. The germline V gene encodes CDR1 SGHNT and CDR2 YYREEE (reference sequence). The CDR3 loop spans 14 amino acids. Supplemented by reference TRBV5-4 and TRBJ2-7, the full variable domain reads ETGVTQSPTHLIKTRGQQVTLRCSSQSGHNTVSWYQQALGQGPQFIFQYYREEENGRGNFPPRFSGLQFPNYSSELNVNALELDDSALYLCASSSGTGSYEQYFGPGTRLTVT.

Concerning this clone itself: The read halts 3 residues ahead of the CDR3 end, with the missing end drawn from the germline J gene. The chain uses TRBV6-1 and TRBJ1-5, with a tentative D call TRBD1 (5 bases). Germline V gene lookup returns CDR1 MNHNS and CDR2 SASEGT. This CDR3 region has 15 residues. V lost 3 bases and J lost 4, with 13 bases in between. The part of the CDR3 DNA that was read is TGTGCCAGCAGTGATGCAGGGTGGGGTAATCAGCCC. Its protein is CASSDAGWGNQP. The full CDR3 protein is CASSDAGWGNQPQHF.

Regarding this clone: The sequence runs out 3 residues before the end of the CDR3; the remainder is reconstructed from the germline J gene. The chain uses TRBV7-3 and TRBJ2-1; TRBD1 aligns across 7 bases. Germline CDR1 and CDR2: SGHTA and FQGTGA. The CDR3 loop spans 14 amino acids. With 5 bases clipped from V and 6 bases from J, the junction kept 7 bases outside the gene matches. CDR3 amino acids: CASSTQGGSNEQFF. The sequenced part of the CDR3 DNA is TGTGCCAGCAGCACCCAAGGGGGCTCCAATGAG.

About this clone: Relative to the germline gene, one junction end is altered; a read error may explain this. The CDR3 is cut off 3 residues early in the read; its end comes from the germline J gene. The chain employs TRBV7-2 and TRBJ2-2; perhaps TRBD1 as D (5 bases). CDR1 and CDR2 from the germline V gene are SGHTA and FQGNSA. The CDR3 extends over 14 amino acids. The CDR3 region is CASSFNRNSGELFF. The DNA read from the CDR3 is TGTGCCAGCAGCTTCAACAGGAACTCCGGGGAG.

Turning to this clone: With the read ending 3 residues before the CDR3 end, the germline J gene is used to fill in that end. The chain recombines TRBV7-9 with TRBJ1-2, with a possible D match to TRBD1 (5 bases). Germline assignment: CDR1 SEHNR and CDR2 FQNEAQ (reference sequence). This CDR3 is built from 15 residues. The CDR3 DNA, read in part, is TGTGCCAGCACCGGGACTAGCGGCTCCTACAATGAC. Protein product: CASTGTSGSYND. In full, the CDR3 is CASTGTSGSYNDYTF.

The CDR3 loop is CASSLGWNRDYEQYF. The sequenced CDR3 bases are TGTGCCAGCAGTTTGGGCTGGAACAGGGATTACGAG. The chain uses TRBV28 and TRBJ2-7; tentatively, D is TRBD1 (6 bases). Sequencing ends 3 residues short of the CDR3 end; the germline J gene provides the rest. The CDR3 spans 15 residues. Germline V lookup: CDR1 MDHEN, CDR2 SYDVKM. Trimming shortened V by 3 bases and J by 4 bases, and 16 bases separated the two germline ends.

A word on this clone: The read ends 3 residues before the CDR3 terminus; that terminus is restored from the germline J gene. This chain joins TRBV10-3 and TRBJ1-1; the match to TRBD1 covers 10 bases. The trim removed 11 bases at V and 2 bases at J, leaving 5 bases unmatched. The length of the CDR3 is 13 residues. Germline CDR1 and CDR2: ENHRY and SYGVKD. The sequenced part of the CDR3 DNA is TGTGCCGTGGGACAGGGGATAAACACTGAA. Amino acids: CAVGQGINTE. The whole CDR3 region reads CAVGQGINTEAFF.

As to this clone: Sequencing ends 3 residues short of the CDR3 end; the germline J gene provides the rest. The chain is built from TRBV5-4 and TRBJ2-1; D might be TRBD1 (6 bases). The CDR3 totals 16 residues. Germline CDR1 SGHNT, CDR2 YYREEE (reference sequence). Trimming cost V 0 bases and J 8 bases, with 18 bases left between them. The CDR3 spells CASSLGSGDPSDEQFF. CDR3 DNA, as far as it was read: TGTGCCAGCAGCTTGGGGTCAGGGGACCCCTCCGATGAG.

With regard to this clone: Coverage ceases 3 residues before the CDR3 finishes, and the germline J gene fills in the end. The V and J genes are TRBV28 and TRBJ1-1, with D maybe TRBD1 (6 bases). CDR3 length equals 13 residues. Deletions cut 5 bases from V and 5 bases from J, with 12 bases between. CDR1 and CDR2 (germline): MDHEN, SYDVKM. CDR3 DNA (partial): TGTGCCAGCAGTGTAAGGGGGGGAACTGAA. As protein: CASSVRGGTE. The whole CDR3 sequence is CASSVRGGTEAFF.

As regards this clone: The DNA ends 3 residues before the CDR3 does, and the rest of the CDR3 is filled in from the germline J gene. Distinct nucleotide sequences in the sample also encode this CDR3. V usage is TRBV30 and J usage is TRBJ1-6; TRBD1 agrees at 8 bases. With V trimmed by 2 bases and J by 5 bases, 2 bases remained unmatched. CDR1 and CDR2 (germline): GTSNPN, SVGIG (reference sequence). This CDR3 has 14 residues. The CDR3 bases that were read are TGTGCCTGGAGTAAGGGACAGGATAATTCACCC. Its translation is CAWSKGQDNSP. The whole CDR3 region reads CAWSKGQDNSPLHF. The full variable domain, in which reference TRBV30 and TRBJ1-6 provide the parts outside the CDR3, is SQTIHQWPATLVQPVGSPLSLECTVEGTSNPNLYWYRQAAGRGLQLLFYSVGIGQISSEVPQNLSASRPQDRQFILSSKKLLLSDSGFYLCAWSKGQDNSPLHFGNGTRLTVT.